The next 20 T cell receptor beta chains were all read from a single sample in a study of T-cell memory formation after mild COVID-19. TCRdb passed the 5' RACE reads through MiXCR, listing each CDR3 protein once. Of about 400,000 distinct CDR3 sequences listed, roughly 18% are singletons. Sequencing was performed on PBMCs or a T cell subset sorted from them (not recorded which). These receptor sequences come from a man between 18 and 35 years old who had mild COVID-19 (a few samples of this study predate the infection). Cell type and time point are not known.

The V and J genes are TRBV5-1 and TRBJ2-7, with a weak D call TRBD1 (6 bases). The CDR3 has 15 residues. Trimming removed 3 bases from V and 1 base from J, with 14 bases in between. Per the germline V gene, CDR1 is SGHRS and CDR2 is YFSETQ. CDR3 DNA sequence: TGCGCCAGCAGCTACGGTTCGGGACATTCCTACGAGCAGTACTTC. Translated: CASSYGSGHSYEQYF.

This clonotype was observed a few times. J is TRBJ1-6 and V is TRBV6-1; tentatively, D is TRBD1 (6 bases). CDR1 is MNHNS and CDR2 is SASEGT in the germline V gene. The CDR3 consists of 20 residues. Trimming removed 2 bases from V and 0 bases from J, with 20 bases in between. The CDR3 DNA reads TGTGCCAGCAGTGAAATATTCGGGGGCCAAAGGAGCTCCTATAATTCACCCCTCCACTTT. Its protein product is CASSEIFGGQRSSYNSPLHF.

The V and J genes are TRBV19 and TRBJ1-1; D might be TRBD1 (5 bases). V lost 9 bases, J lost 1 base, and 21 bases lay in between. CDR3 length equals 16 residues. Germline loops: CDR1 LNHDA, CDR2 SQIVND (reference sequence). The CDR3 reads CASPGVGQGKNTEAFF. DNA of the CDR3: TGTGCCAGCCCTGGAGTTGGGCAGGGAAAGAACACTGAAGCTTTCTTT.

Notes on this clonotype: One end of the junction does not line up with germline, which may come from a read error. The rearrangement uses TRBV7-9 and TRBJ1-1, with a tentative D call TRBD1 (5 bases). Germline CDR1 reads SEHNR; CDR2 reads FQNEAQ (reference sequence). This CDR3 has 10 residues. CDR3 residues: CASSSSGTSF. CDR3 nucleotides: TGTGCCAGCAGCTCGTCCGGGACCAGCTTT.

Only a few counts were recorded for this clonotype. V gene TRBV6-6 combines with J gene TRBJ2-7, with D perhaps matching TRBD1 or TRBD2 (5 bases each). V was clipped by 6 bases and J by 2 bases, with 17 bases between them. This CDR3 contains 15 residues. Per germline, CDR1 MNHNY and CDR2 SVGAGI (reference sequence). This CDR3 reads CASRGRRDGPYEQYF. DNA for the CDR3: TGTGCCAGCAGGGGTCGCCGGGACGGCCCCTACGAGCAGTACTTC.

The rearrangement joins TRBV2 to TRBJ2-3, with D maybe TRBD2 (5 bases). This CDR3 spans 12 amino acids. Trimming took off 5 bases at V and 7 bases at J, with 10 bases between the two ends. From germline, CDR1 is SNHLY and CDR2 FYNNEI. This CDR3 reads CASSQDSHTQYF. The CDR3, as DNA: TGTGCCAGCAGTCAGGACTCCCATACGCAGTATTTT.

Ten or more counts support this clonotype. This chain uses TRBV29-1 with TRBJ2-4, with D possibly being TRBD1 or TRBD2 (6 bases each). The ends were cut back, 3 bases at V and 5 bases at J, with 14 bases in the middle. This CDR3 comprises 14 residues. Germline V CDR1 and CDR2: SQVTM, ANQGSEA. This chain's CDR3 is CSVEPGARENIQYF. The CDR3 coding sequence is TGCAGCGTTGAGCCGGGGGCTCGGGAAAACATTCAGTACTTC.

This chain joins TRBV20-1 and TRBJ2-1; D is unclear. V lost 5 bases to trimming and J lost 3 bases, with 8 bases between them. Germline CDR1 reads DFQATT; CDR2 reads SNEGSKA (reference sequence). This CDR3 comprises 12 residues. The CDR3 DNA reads TGCAGTGCTCCCCGAATCTACAATGAGCAGTTCTTC. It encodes CSAPRIYNEQFF.

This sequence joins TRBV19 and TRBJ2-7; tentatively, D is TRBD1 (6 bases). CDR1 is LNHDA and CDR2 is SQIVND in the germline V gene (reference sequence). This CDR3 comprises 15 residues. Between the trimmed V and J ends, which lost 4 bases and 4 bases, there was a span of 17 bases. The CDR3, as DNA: TGTGCCAGTAGTAGCACAGGGTTTTCCATGTACGAGCAGTACTTC. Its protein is CASSSTGFSMYEQYF.

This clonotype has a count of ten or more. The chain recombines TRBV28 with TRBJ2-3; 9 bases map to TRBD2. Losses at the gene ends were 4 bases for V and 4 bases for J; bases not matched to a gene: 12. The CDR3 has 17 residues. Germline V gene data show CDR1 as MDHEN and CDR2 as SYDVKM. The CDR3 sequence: CASSSRDGGGAADTQYF. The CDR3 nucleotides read TGTGCCAGCAGTTCCCGGGATGGCGGGGGGGCGGCAGATACGCAGTATTTT.

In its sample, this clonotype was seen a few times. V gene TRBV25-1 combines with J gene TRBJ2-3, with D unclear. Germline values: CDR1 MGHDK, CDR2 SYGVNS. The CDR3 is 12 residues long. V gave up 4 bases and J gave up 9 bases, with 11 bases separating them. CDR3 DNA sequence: TGTGCCAGCAGTGTGGGCCCGCTCACGCAGTATTTT. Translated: CASSVGPLTQYF.

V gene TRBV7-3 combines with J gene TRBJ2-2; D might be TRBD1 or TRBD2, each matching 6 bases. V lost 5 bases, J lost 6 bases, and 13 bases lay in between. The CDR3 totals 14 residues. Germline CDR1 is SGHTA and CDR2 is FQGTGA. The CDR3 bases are TGTGCCAGCAGCCCGAGGAGGGGGTCCGGGGAGCTGTTTTTT. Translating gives CASSPRRGSGELFF.

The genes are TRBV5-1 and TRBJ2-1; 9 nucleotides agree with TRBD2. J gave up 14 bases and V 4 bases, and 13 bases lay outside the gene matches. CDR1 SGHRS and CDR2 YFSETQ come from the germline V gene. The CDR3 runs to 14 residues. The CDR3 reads CASSQSERGEHEFF. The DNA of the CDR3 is TGCGCCAGCAGCCAAAGCGAGCGGGGGGAACATGAGTTCTTC. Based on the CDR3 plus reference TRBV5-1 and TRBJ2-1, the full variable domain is KAGVTQTPRYLIKTRGQQVTLSCSPISGHRSVSWYQQTPGQGLQFLFEYFSETQRNKGNFPGRFSGRQFSNSRSEMNVSTLELGDSALYLCASSQSERGEHEFFGPGTRLTVL.

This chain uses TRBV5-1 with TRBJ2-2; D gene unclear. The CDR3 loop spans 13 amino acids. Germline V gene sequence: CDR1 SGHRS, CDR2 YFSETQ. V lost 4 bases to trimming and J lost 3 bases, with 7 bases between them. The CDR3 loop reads CASSPWDTGELFF. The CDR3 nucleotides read TGCGCCAGCAGCCCTTGGGACACCGGGGAGCTGTTTTTT.

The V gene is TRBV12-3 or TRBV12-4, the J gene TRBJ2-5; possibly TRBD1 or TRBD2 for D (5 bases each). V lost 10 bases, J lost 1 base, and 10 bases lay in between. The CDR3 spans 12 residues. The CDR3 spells CATGTGQETQYF. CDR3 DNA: TGTGCCACCGGGACGGGCCAAGAGACCCAGTACTTC.

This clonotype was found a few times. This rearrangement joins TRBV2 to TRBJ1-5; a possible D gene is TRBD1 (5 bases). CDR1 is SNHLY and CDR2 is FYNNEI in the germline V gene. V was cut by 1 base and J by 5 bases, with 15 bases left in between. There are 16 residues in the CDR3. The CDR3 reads CASSEEPGRVDQPQHF. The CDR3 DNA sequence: TGTGCCAGCAGTGAAGAGCCCGGCAGGGTTGATCAGCCCCAGCATTTT.

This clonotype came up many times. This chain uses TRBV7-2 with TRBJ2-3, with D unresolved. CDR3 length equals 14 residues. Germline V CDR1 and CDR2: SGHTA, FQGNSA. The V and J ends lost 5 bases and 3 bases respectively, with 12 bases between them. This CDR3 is CASSPRWETDTQYF. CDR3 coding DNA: TGTGCCAGCAGCCCAAGGTGGGAAACAGATACGCAGTATTTT. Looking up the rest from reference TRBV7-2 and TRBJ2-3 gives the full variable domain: GAGVSQSPSNKVTEKGKDVELRCDPISGHTALYWYRQSLGQGLEFLIYFQGNSAPDKSGLPSDRFSAERTGGSVSTLTIQRTQQEDSAVYLCASSPRWETDTQYFGPGTRLTVL.

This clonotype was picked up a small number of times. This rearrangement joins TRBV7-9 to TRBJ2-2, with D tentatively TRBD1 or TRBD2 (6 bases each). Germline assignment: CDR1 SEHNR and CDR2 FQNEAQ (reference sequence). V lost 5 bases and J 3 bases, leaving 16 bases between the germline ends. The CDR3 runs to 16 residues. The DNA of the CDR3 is TGTGCCAGCAGCCGAGGGGGGTATCTGGACACCGGGGAGCTGTTTTTT. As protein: CASSRGGYLDTGELFF.

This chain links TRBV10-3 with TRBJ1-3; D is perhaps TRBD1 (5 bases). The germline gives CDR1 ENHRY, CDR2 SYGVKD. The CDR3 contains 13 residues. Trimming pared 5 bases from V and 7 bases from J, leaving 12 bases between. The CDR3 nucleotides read TGTGCCATCAGTCCGGGACTATCGAACACCATATATTTT. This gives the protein CAISPGLSNTIYF.

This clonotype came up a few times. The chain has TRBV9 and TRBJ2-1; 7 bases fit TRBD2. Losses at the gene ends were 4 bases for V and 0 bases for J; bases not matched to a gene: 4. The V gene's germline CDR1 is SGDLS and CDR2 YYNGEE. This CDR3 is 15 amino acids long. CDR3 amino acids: CASSTGGFSYNEQFF. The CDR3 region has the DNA TGTGCCAGCAGCACCGGGGGGTTCTCCTACAATGAGCAGTTCTTC.